One sample yielded the 23 T cell receptor beta chains listed below, sequenced in a study of blood T cell repertoires in COVID-19. The protocol was immunoSEQ multiplex PCR, while the TCRdb copy is restricted to in-frame clones and leaves out a portion. The sample yields about 140,000 clones, around 82% seen once. The specimen sequenced was peripheral blood. The source is a human donor in a cohort sampled during active COVID-19.

The V call is TRBV14, the J call TRBJ1-2; D is uncertain. This CDR3 has 13 residues. Trimming cost V 1 base and J 5 bases, with 8 bases left between them. In germline, CDR1 is SGHDN, CDR2 FVKESK. This chain's CDR3 is CASSQGRTYGYTF. DNA of the CDR3: TGTGCCAGCAGCCAAGGACGGACTTATGGCTACACCTTC.

This chain links TRBV28 with TRBJ2-5, with 8 bases lining up with TRBD2. The germline gives CDR1 MDHEN, CDR2 SYDVKM. The CDR3 runs 14 residues. Germline trimming cut 4 bases from V and 4 bases from J; bases unmatched to any gene: 5. This CDR3 reads CASSSRGGPETQYF. In nucleotides, the CDR3 is TGTGCCAGCAGTTCCCGGGGGGGCCCAGAGACCCAGTACTTC.

This chain links TRBV6-1 with TRBJ1-4; no reliable D call. The length of the CDR3 is 16 residues. CDR1 is MNHNS, CDR2 SASEGT, per germline. The germline V and J ends were trimmed by 4 bases and 0 bases, with 12 bases remaining between them. CDR3 protein: CASSVRPGTTNEKLFF. The DNA of the CDR3 is TGTGCCAGCAGTGTGCGACCGGGGACAACTAATGAAAAACTGTTTTTT.

The gene calls are TRBV4-1 and TRBJ1-4, with 10 nucleotides matching TRBD1. The CDR3 is 16 amino acids. The ends lost 2 bases at V and 2 bases at J; junction bases unmatched: 2. Germline V CDR1 and CDR2: MGHRA, YSYEKL. CDR3 protein: CASSQPDRGTNEKLFF. DNA of the CDR3: TGCGCCAGCAGCCAACCGGACAGGGGGACTAATGAAAAACTGTTTTTT.

The chain carries TRBV20-1 and TRBJ2-3; tentative D call: TRBD2 (6 bases). Germline V lookup: CDR1 DFQATT, CDR2 SNEGSKA (reference sequence). This CDR3 contains 14 residues. V dropped 3 bases and J dropped 0 bases, with 10 bases sitting between them. Written as DNA, the CDR3 is TGCAGTGCTAGTAATGCGGGGAGCACAGATACGCAGTATTTT. Protein: CSASNAGSTDTQYF.

The rearrangement links TRBV28 to TRBJ2-4, with TRBD1 as a possible D gene (5 bases). V lost 5 bases to trimming and J lost 0 bases, with 11 bases between them. Germline V gives CDR1 MDHEN, CDR2 SYDVKM. This CDR3 is built from 15 residues. The CDR3 spells CASSPPTVAKNIQYF. The CDR3 bases are TGTGCCAGCAGTCCCCCGACAGTAGCCAAAAACATTCAGTACTTC.

This rearrangement joins TRBV2 to TRBJ1-2; D remains ambiguous. Per germline, CDR1 SNHLY and CDR2 FYNNEI. This CDR3 is 12 amino acids long. V lost 4 bases and J 5 bases, leaving 8 bases between the germline ends. The CDR3 sequence is CASSGSTYGYTF. The CDR3 coding sequence is TGTGCCAGCAGTGGCAGTACATATGGCTACACCTTC.

The V call is TRBV15, the J call TRBJ1-5; D gene ambiguous. The CDR3 contains 16 residues. Per the germline V gene, CDR1 is LNHNV and CDR2 is YYDKDF (reference sequence). Trimming left V 0 bases short and J 2 bases short, with 11 bases between. The CDR3 region has the DNA TGTGCCACCAGCAGAGAATTCGGTCTGGGCAATCAGCCCCAGCATTTT. It is translated as CATSREFGLGNQPQHF. The whole variable domain, filled in from reference TRBV15 and TRBJ1-5, reads DAMVIQNPRYQVTQFGKPVTLSCSQTLNHNVMYWYQQKSSQAPKLLFHYYDKDFNNEADTPDNFQSRRPNTSFCFLDIRSPGLGDTAMYLCATSREFGLGNQPQHFGDGTRLSIL.

The V and J genes are TRBV2 and TRBJ1-5; 9 bases match TRBD1. CDR3 length equals 15 residues. CDR1 and CDR2 from the germline V gene are SNHLY and FYNNEI. V shed 4 bases, J shed 4 bases, and the junction held 5 bases outside the gene matches. DNA for the CDR3: TGTGCCAGCAGTGCCCGGGACAGGGTGAATCAGCCCCAGCATTTT. As protein: CASSARDRVNQPQHF.

This clone was observed a single time. The chain recombines TRBV19 with TRBJ2-1, with 7 bases matching TRBD1. The CDR3 covers 16 residues. V was clipped by 5 bases and J by 3 bases; unmatched bases: 10. CDR1 and CDR2 (germline): LNHDA, SQIVND (reference sequence). CDR3 loop: CASSSETGSHYNEQFF. In DNA, the CDR3 is TGTGCCAGTAGTTCGGAGACAGGGTCGCACTACAATGAGCAGTTCTTC.

The count of this clone is one. This chain uses TRBV6-5 with TRBJ1-2; perhaps TRBD1 as D (6 bases). V lost 6 bases and J lost 2, with 10 bases in between. CDR1 and CDR2 from the germline V gene are MNHEY and SVGAGI. CDR3 length: 13 amino acids. The CDR3 protein is CASRTGQNYGYTF. DNA of the CDR3: TGTGCCAGCAGGACAGGCCAGAACTATGGCTACACCTTC.

This clone was recorded a few times. V gene TRBV11-3 combines with J gene TRBJ2-5; 11 bases line up with TRBD2. The germline CDR1 and CDR2 sequences are SGHNT and YENEEA. V lost 2 bases to trimming and J lost 2 bases; unmatched junction nucleotides: 1. This CDR3 comprises 15 residues. In DNA, the CDR3 is TGTGCCAGCAGCTTACTAGCGGGAGGACAAGAGACCCAGTACTTC. Translating it yields CASSLLAGGQETQYF.

V and J are TRBV25-1 and TRBJ1-4, with 11 bases fitting TRBD1. The junction had 7 bases not matched to a gene; V was cut back by 8 bases and J by 11 bases. The V gene's germline CDR1 is MGHDK and CDR2 SYGVNS. The CDR3 loop spans 13 amino acids. The CDR3 nucleotides are TGTGCCAGCCGTTTGGGACAGGGGGAGAAACTGTTTTTT. This sequence encodes CASRLGQGEKLFF.

This chain joins TRBV3-1 (or the pseudogene TRBV3-2) and TRBJ2-7; 10 nucleotides align to TRBD2. Unmatched junction bases numbered 7, after V lost 6 bases and J lost 2 bases. Germline V gene data show CDR1 as LGHDT and CDR2 as YNNKEL (reference sequence). The length of the CDR3 is 15 residues. The CDR3: CASRLGTSAAYEQYF. The CDR3 DNA is TGTGCCAGCAGACTAGGGACTAGCGCGGCCTACGAGCAGTACTTC.

This clone was seen a handful of times. The rearrangement links TRBV11-1 to TRBJ1-1; maybe TRBD1 (6 bases). The CDR3 extends over 14 amino acids. The germline V and J ends were trimmed by 2 bases and 4 bases, with 11 bases remaining between them. Germline-derived CDR1 and CDR2 are SGHAT and FQDESV (reference sequence). The CDR3 sequence is CASSLRVRGTEAFF. CDR3 in DNA: TGTGCCAGCAGCTTAAGGGTCAGGGGCACTGAAGCTTTCTTT.

The chain couples TRBV7-6 to TRBJ2-1; 12 nucleotides line up with TRBD2. J lost 9 bases, V lost 0 bases, and 6 bases had no gene match. CDR3 length: 16 amino acids. CDR1 and CDR2 (germline): SGHVS, FNYEAQ. DNA of the CDR3: TGTGCCAGCAGCTTAGCCTCTAGCGGGGGGGCCTTTGAGCAGTTCTTC. Encoded protein: CASSLASSGGAFEQFF. Together with reference TRBV7-6 and TRBJ2-1, the CDR3 gives the full variable domain: GAGVSQSPRYKVTKRGQDVALRCDPISGHVSLYWYRQALGQGPEFLTYFNYEAQQDKSGLPNDRFSAERPEGSISTLTIQRTEQRDSAMYRCASSLASSGGAFEQFFGPGTRLTVL.

This clone has only one observation. The gene calls are TRBV5-1 and TRBJ2-7; 9 bases map to TRBD1. Germline trimming cut 3 bases from V and 2 bases from J; bases unmatched to any gene: 18. There are 19 residues in the CDR3. Germline CDR1 is SGHRS and CDR2 is YFSETQ. CDR3 residues: CASSSQKTSAGTGTYEQYF. The CDR3 DNA reads TGCGCCAGCAGCTCACAAAAAACGTCCGCCGGGACAGGGACCTACGAGCAGTACTTC.

For the CDR3, the DNA is TGCGCCAGCAGATTACAGAGCTCCTACGAGCAGTACTTC. Its protein product is CASRLQSSYEQYF. This chain links TRBV5-1 with TRBJ2-7; D uncertain. V was trimmed by 5 bases and J by 0 bases, leaving 9 bases between them. The CDR3 contains 13 residues. The germline V gene has CDR1 SGHRS and CDR2 YFSETQ.

The gene calls are TRBV4-1 and TRBJ2-7, with 8 positions matching TRBD1. CDR1 and CDR2 from the germline V gene are MGHRA and YSYEKL. Germline trimming cut 3 bases from V and 2 bases from J; bases unmatched to any gene: 9. The CDR3 runs 16 residues. Written as DNA, the CDR3 is TGCGCCAGCAGCCACTTCGACAGGGGCCTTCCCTACGAGCAGTACTTC. Its translation: CASSHFDRGLPYEQYF.

The rearrangement uses TRBV5-1 and TRBJ2-1; 7 bases fit TRBD1. Germline CDR1 and CDR2: SGHRS and YFSETQ. After removal of 3 bases from V and 0 bases from J, the junction contained 3 bases not matched to a gene. The CDR3 has 15 residues. This CDR3 reads CASSYQGVSYNEQFF. The CDR3 nucleotides are TGCGCCAGCAGCTATCAGGGGGTCTCCTACAATGAGCAGTTCTTC.

The chain links TRBV19 to TRBJ1-6; D might be TRBD1 (6 bases). V was trimmed by 9 bases and J by 8 bases, leaving 14 bases between them. The CDR3 is made up of 13 amino acids. CDR1 and CDR2 (germline): LNHDA, SQIVND (reference sequence). CDR3 coding DNA: TGTGCCAGCACCGACAGGTTCCATTCACCCCTCCACTTT. The encoded protein is CASTDRFHSPLHF.

The CDR3 bases are TGTGCCAGCAGCCCCGGGGGGGAGAGGTTCCCAGATACGCAGTATTTT. Translated: CASSPGGERFPDTQYF. The gene calls are TRBV5-6 and TRBJ2-3, with 8 bases identical to TRBD2. The V gene end was trimmed by 4 bases and the J gene end by 4 bases; junction bases not matched to a gene: 11. CDR1 SGHDT and CDR2 YYEEEE come from the germline V gene. This CDR3 has 16 residues.

V is TRBV2 and J is TRBJ1-1, with 7 bases lining up with TRBD1. There are 14 residues in the CDR3. V gave up 7 bases and J gave up 1 base; unmatched junction bases: 6. Germline V gene lookup returns CDR1 SNHLY and CDR2 FYNNEI. The CDR3 DNA sequence: TGTGCCAGCAATACGGGACAGAGGAACACTGAAGCTTTCTTT. Residues: CASNTGQRNTEAFF.